This T cell receptor beta chain comes out of a study of blood T cell repertoires in COVID-19. Authors' methods: Amplification with reference gene primers provided the estimates of nucleated cell counts. The table came from immunoSEQ multiplex PCR; TCRdb's copy has only in-frame clones and leaves some out. The V and J calls and clone size come from that table; D and trimming were worked out from the DNA. This sample carries 150,000 to 200,000 clones, 80% to 90% of them seen once, and the ten largest clones take 8% to 10%. The origin of this receptor is a man aged 55 to 70 with acute or convalescent COVID-19. The sequencing sample was made of peripheral blood.

The CDR3 protein is CASSLGAGVGTQYF. The CDR3, as DNA: TGTGCCAGCAGTTTAGGAGCGGGAGTCGGGACCCAGTACTTC. This chain uses TRBV28 with TRBJ2-5; 8 bases are a match to TRBD2. V dropped 2 bases and J dropped 7; count of bases not matched to a gene: 6. Per germline, CDR1 MDHEN and CDR2 SYDVKM. The CDR3 runs 14 residues. The variable domain in full, completed from reference TRBV28 and TRBJ2-5, reads DVKVTQSSRYLVKRTGEKVFLECVQDMDHENMFWYRQDPGLGLRLIYFSYDVKMKEKGDIPEGYSVSREKKERFSLILESASTNQTSMYLCASSLGAGVGTQYFGPGTRLLVL.